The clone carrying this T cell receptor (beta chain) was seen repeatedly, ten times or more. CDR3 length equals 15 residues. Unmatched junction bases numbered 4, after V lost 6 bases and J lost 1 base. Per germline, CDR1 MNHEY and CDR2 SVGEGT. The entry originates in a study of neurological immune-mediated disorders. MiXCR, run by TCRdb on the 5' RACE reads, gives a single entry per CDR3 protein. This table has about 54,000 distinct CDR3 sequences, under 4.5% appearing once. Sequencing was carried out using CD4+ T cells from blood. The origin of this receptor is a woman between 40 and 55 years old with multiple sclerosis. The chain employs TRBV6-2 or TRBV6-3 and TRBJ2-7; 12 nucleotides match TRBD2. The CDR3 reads CASSSTSGGSYEQYF. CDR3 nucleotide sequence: TGTGCCAGCAGCTCTACTAGCGGGGGGTCCTACGAGCAGTACTTC.